This T cell receptor (beta chain) was sequenced during a study of beta chain features in type 1 diabetes. This CDR3 has 14 amino acids. The germline CDR1 and CDR2 sequences are SGHRS and YFSETQ. V was pared by 2 bases and J by 4 bases, with 6 bases of the junction left unmatched. This clone has just a few counts. The investigators reverse transcribed all of the isolated RNA, so they sequenced expressed TCRB transcripts. Produced via immunoSEQ multiplex PCR; TCRdb's table is partial and in-frame only. In the table there are 810,000 or so clones, roughly 15% of which are singletons. The receptor's source is a woman aged 18 to 35 in good health. The sequencing input was naive CD4+ T cells from blood. The chain uses TRBV5-1 and TRBJ2-7; 7 bases map to TRBD2. The DNA for the CDR3 is TGCGCCAGCAGCTTTGCGGGAGAGGGGTACGAGCAGTACTTC. Protein product: CASSFAGEGYEQYF.